These T cell receptor beta chains were read from a single sample in a study of blood T cell repertoires in COVID-19. Assay used: immunoSEQ multiplex PCR; TCRdb lists only in-frame clones, some missing. The sample has 150,000 to 200,000 clones, approximately 87% seen once. Sequenced input: peripheral blood. These receptors all stem from a woman in her 70s with COVID-19, enrolled during active disease. Both conserved end residues are part of each CDR3. A D gene is named only where the DNA matches it firmly. A clone size is listed for some rows: how often the clone was seen (once, few, many), or a class if it is expanded.

. | . | TRBJ2-4 | TRBV27 | CASSFRGSKNIQYF | TGTGCCAGCAGTTTTCGAGGGAGCAAAAACATTCAGTACTTC
. | . | TRBJ1-1 | TRBV19 | CASSLGRVTEAFF | TGTGCCAGTAGTTTGGGGAGAGTCACTGAAGCTTTCTTT
. | . | TRBJ2-3 | TRBV30 | CAWSVALDTQYF | TGTGCCTGGAGTGTAGCTCTAGATACGCAGTATTTT
. | . | TRBJ2-1 | TRBV6-5 | CASSRTGTLNNEQFF | TGTGCCAGCAGTAGAACCGGGACACTAAACAATGAGCAGTTCTTC
. | . | TRBJ2-7 | TRBV27 | CASSWDEGSEQYF | TGTGCCAGCAGTTGGGATGAAGGGAGCGAGCAGTACTTC
. | . | TRBJ2-5 | TRBV7-8 | CASSLGGVQETQYF | TGTGCCAGCAGCTTGGGGGGAGTCCAAGAGACCCAGTACTTC
. | TRBD2 | TRBJ2-2 | TRBV5-1 | CASRLAGGAGELFF | TGCGCCAGCAGATTAGCGGGAGGGGCCGGGGAGCTGTTTTTT
. | . | TRBJ2-1 | TRBV5-1 | CASSYERTYNEQFF | TGCGCCAGCAGTTATGAGCGCACCTACAATGAGCAGTTCTTC
. | . | TRBJ1-2 | TRBV30 | CAWSAYRALGGYTF | TGTGCCTGGAGTGCTTACAGGGCGTTAGGGGGCTACACCTTC
once | TRBD1 | TRBJ1-1 | TRBV15 | CATSRAVTGGEAFF | TGTGCCACCAGCAGAGCAGTAACAGGGGGCGAAGCTTTCTTT